The source of this T cell receptor beta chain is a study of T cell repertoires in cytomegalovirus infection (dated by TCRdb to the late 2010s). Concerning the study at large: Alongside well-studied HLA-B-restricted epitopes, the peptide stimulations were aimed at recently identified HLA-C-restricted CMV epitopes, whose presentation resists viral immunomodulation. The HLA type of each donor mattered for the analysis, because public TCR beta signatures pointed to carriage of CMV infection along with the matching HLA type.

The treatment or condition label, as the study defines it: in vitro stimulation with specific CMV peptide epitopes to enrich CMV-specific T cells. Sequencing relied on an Illumina HiSeq 1500. Starting from the raw public reads, TCRdb applied fastp trimming at Q25, assembled clones with MiXCR and retained in-frame beta chains. For every CDR3 protein sequence, its rows merge into one entry that carries the most common genes and DNA. The sample table holds around 900,000 distinct CDR3 sequences, of which more than 25% were seen once. The top ten hold over 13% of the sample. This clonotype was observed many times. The specificity of this receptor is unknown. Nothing much larger sits one base from this clone, and base qualities are not available. The full study reports these points: The ex vivo response was dominated by HLA-C-restricted CMV-specific TCR beta clonotypes, and the single most frequent clonotype in two of eight donors was supplied by these HLA-C-restricted clonotypes. In both this cohort and an independent roughly 360-donor cohort, the cumulative frequency of public TCR beta family members distinguished carriers of CMV infection plus the relevant HLA type.

CDR1 SGHTA and CDR2 FQGNSA were looked up in the germline V gene. The CDR3 runs 16 residues from the cysteine to the phenylalanine. The DNA shown is the 48-base CDR3, in frame from base 1. Deletion took 1 base off V and 0 bases off J, with a span of 12 bases between the germline ends. The chain employs TRBV7-2 and TRBJ1-1; the D gene is perhaps TRBD1, from 5 matching bases. Sequences were derived from cultured CD8+ T cells from PBMCs, sampled from culture after CMV antigen stimulation. This clonotype was obtained from a human donor in good health (CMV status not recorded). Some clones in this sample may be carry-over from other donors' samples. The nucleotide sequence reads TGTGCCAGCAGCTTAGGACGGGGAGGGGTGAACACTGAAGCTTTCTTT. Translated, it reads CASSLGRGGVNTEAFF.